Presented here are 7 T cell receptor beta chains from one specimen sequenced in a study of cytomegalovirus exposure and HLA in healthy donors. Here immunoSEQ multiplex PCR was the method, and the copy in TCRdb shows in-frame clones only, minus some. Found here are roughly 140,000 clones, around 84% of them singletons; the top ten hold 8.5% to 9.5%. Sequences were obtained from PBMCs. The receptor set was obtained from a man between 18 and 35 years old in good health and CMV-seropositive.

CDR3 nucleotide sequence: TGCGCCAGCAGCCTGACACTTAGCAATGAGCAGTTCTTC. Its translation is CASSLTLSNEQFF. This chain connects TRBV5-1 to TRBJ2-1; D unresolved. The CDR3 consists of 13 residues. CDR1 SGHRS and CDR2 YFSETQ come from the germline V gene. Trimming pared 4 bases from V and 6 bases from J, leaving 11 bases between. Full variable domain (outside the CDR3, taken from reference TRBV5-1 and TRBJ2-1): KAGVTQTPRYLIKTRGQQVTLSCSPISGHRSVSWYQQTPGQGLQFLFEYFSETQRNKGNFPGRFSGRQFSNSRSEMNVSTLELGDSALYLCASSLTLSNEQFFGPGTRLTVL.

V gene TRBV5-1 combines with J gene TRBJ1-5; D is unclear. Trimming stripped 0 bases from V and 2 bases from J, with 6 bases between. CDR1 and CDR2 (germline): SGHRS, YFSETQ. The CDR3 sequence is 14 residues long. This chain's CDR3 is CASSLVAGNQPQHF. In nucleotides, the CDR3 is TGCGCCAGCAGCTTGGTGGCAGGCAATCAGCCCCAGCATTTT.

The chain links TRBV6-1 to TRBJ1-2, with 7 nucleotides matching TRBD1. V lost 6 bases to trimming and J lost 1 base; unmatched junction nucleotides: 2. From germline, CDR1 is MNHNS and CDR2 SASEGT. The CDR3 extends over 13 amino acids. Written as DNA, the CDR3 is TGTGCCAGCAGAAGGGACAGTAACTATGGCTACACCTTC. This codes for CASRRDSNYGYTF.

The rearrangement uses TRBV27 and TRBJ2-7, with TRBD1 matching 8 bases. There are 15 residues in the CDR3. Germline CDR1 is MNHEY and CDR2 is SMNVEV (reference sequence). The V gene end was trimmed by 6 bases and the J gene end by 5 bases; junction bases not matched to a gene: 12. Here the CDR3 DNA reads TGTGCCAGCAGCAGGGGGCTTCCTCTGAGCCACGAGCAGTACTTC. Translating it yields CASSRGLPLSHEQYF.

The V call is TRBV29-1, the J call TRBJ2-3; 9 bases fit TRBD1. The V gene's germline CDR1 is SQVTM and CDR2 ANQGSEA. The V and J ends lost 7 bases and 1 base, in that order; junction bases with no gene match: 3. The CDR3 runs 13 residues. In nucleotides, the CDR3 is TGCAGCGCCGGGGACAGGGGCACAGATACGCAGTATTTT. Protein sequence: CSAGDRGTDTQYF.

The rearrangement uses TRBV7-2 and TRBJ2-7, with 8 nucleotides matching TRBD1. This CDR3 has 14 residues. From germline, CDR1 is SGHTA and CDR2 FQGNSA. The V segment lost 3 bases and the J segment 6 bases; nucleotides outside the gene matches: 7. The DNA for the CDR3 is TGTGCCAGCAGCTTCGGGACAGGAGGGATCGAGCAGTACTTC. As protein: CASSFGTGGIEQYF.

The V gene is TRBV5-1, the J gene TRBJ2-7, with 7 bases matching TRBD1. V lost 4 bases to trimming and J lost 4 bases; unmatched junction nucleotides: 11. The CDR3 is made up of 15 amino acids. Germline loops: CDR1 SGHRS, CDR2 YFSETQ. CDR3 protein: CASSTVGQSPYEQYF. The DNA for the CDR3 is TGCGCCAGCAGCACGGTGGGACAGTCCCCTTACGAGCAGTACTTC. Together with reference TRBV5-1 and TRBJ2-7, the CDR3 gives the full variable domain: KAGVTQTPRYLIKTRGQQVTLSCSPISGHRSVSWYQQTPGQGLQFLFEYFSETQRNKGNFPGRFSGRQFSNSRSEMNVSTLELGDSALYLCASSTVGQSPYEQYFGPGTRLTVT.